Included here is one T cell receptor (beta chain) sequence, with context. Here immunoSEQ multiplex PCR was the method, and the copy in TCRdb shows in-frame clones only, minus some. The sample consists of a few million clones, approximately 93% of them appearing once. The sample comes from a study of shared clonotypes between healthy human individuals. This CDR3 is built from 17 residues. Trimming took 0 bases from V and 1 from J, leaving 16 bases between them. CDR1 MNHEY and CDR2 SMNVEV come from the germline V gene (reference sequence). Donors, healthy HIV-negative adults, lacked recent acute infections or vaccinations.

Specimen: naive CD4+ T cells from PBMCs. Subset reported: CD45RA+ positively selected. This clonotype was sampled from a young man in good health. Some clones in this sample may be carry-over from other donors' samples. The chain couples TRBV27 to TRBJ2-7; possible D gene TRBD2, 7 bases. CDR3 bases: TGTGCCAGCAGTTTATCCGCCCTAGGGGGGGAGTCCTACGAGCAGTACTTC. It specifies CASSLSALGGESYEQYF.